The 20 T cell receptor beta chains in this list originate from one sample, sequenced in a study of T cells in tuberculosis. Here immunoSEQ multiplex PCR was the method, and the copy in TCRdb shows in-frame clones only, minus some. This sample carries roughly 32,000 clones, around 95% of them seen once, and the ten largest clones take over 2%. The sample comprised PBMCs. Every receptor here comes from a donor between 10 and 35 years old with latent tuberculosis or without tuberculosis infection.

This clone appeared a single time. This rearrangement joins TRBV4-1 to TRBJ2-5, with 7 bases lining up with TRBD2. Per germline, CDR1 MGHRA and CDR2 YSYEKL. V gave up 5 bases and J gave up 4 bases; unmatched junction bases: 10. The CDR3 consists of 15 residues. The CDR3 spells CASSSTGTILETQYF. CDR3 in DNA: TGCGCCAGCAGCTCAACCGGGACTATCCTAGAGACCCAGTACTTC.

The chain employs TRBV11-2 and TRBJ2-2; the match to TRBD2 covers 9 bases. The CDR3 consists of 19 residues. The trim removed 3 bases at V and 3 bases at J, leaving 14 bases unmatched. Looked up from germline, CDR1 is SGHAT and CDR2 is FQNNGV. Here the CDR3 reads CASSFLAGYVPADTGELFF. The CDR3 nucleotides are TGTGCCAGCAGCTTCCTAGCGGGATACGTCCCGGCTGACACCGGGGAGCTGTTTTTT.

This chain uses TRBV5-6 with TRBJ1-1, with 7 bases matching TRBD1. Germline CDR1 is SGHDT and CDR2 is YYEEEE. V lost 3 bases to trimming and J lost 0 bases; unmatched junction nucleotides: 5. The CDR3 totals 15 residues. CDR3 residues: CASSWGTGVNTEAFF. CDR3 DNA: TGTGCCAGCAGCTGGGGAACAGGGGTGAACACTGAAGCTTTCTTT.

The chain carries TRBV28 and TRBJ1-1; TRBD1 is a possible D gene (5 bases). Trimming took 3 bases from V and 8 from J, leaving 19 bases between them. Germline V lookup: CDR1 MDHEN, CDR2 SYDVKM. The CDR3 length is 15 residues. CDR3 DNA sequence: TGTGCCAGCAGTTTTCAGCCGCCCGCAGGGTCGGAAGCTTTCTTT. Amino acids: CASSFQPPAGSEAFF.

CDR3 sequence reads: CASIPLPGQGASSGGYTF. In nucleotides, the CDR3 is TGTGCCAGCATCCCACTACCGGGACAGGGGGCGTCAAGCGGTGGCTACACCTTC. The gene calls are TRBV28 and TRBJ1-2; 12 bases match TRBD1. Per the germline V gene, CDR1 is MDHEN and CDR2 is SYDVKM. J gave up 7 bases and V 7 bases, and 19 bases lay outside the gene matches. The CDR3 runs 18 residues.

The V call is TRBV4-3, the J call TRBJ1-2, with D perhaps TRBD1 (6 bases). This CDR3 has 17 residues. Looked up from germline, CDR1 is LGHNA and CDR2 is YSLEER. V lost 1 base and J lost 3, with 18 bases in between. CDR3 DNA sequence: TGCGCCAGCAGCCAAGTTTCGGGGGGCAAGAGTGACTATGGCTACACCTTC. It translates to CASSQVSGGKSDYGYTF.

The V and J genes are TRBV2 and TRBJ2-3; D might be TRBD2 (6 bases). Between the trimmed V and J ends, which lost 10 bases and 1 base, there was a span of 27 bases. The germline CDR1 and CDR2 sequences are SNHLY and FYNNEI. This CDR3 region has 18 residues. This CDR3 reads CATETRGLLGEGTDTQYF. Written as DNA, the CDR3 is TGTGCCACCGAGACGAGGGGACTCCTCGGTGAAGGCACAGATACGCAGTATTTT.

The V and J genes are TRBV7-8 and TRBJ1-5, with a weak D call TRBD1 (5 bases). V was trimmed by 1 base and J by 7 bases, leaving 8 bases between them. Germline values: CDR1 SGHVS, CDR2 FQNEAQ. CDR3 size: 13 residues. The CDR3 here is CASSLGGGQPQHF. Here the CDR3 DNA reads TGTGCCAGCAGCTTAGGGGGGGGGCAGCCCCAGCATTTT.

This sequence joins TRBV7-8 and TRBJ2-7, with TRBD1 identical over 9 bases. CDR1 and CDR2 from the germline V gene are SGHVS and FQNEAQ. Trimming at V came to 5 bases and at J to 2 bases, leaving 7 bases not matched to a gene. CDR3 length: 15 amino acids. For the CDR3, the DNA is TGTGCCAGCAGCCTATCCGGGACAGGGACCTACGAGCAGTACTTC. This gives the protein CASSLSGTGTYEQYF.

The chain combines TRBV7-2 with TRBJ2-1, with 9 bases that match TRBD2. The CDR3 sequence is 17 residues long. Germline assignment: CDR1 SGHTA and CDR2 FQGNSA. The ends lost 5 bases at V and 7 bases at J; junction bases unmatched: 15. CDR3 region: CASSPSSAGGSSNEQFF. In DNA, the CDR3 is TGTGCCAGCAGCCCCTCTTCCGCGGGGGGGAGTAGTAATGAGCAGTTCTTC.

The chain has TRBV7-2 and TRBJ1-6, with TRBD1 identical over 7 bases. The V gene end was trimmed by 7 bases and the J gene end by 3 bases; junction bases not matched to a gene: 9. This CDR3 is 16 amino acids long. Germline CDR1 reads SGHTA; CDR2 reads FQGNSA. CDR3 loop: CASTWGDRGYNSPLHF. The CDR3 DNA follows: TGTGCCAGCACCTGGGGGGACAGAGGCTATAATTCACCCCTCCACTTT.

The V and J genes are TRBV4-2 and TRBJ1-2; a possible D gene is TRBD1 (6 bases). Trimming removed 1 base at V and 5 bases at J, with 14 bases between. The CDR3 sequence is 15 residues long. Germline V gives CDR1 LGHNA, CDR2 YNFKEQ. CDR3 sequence reads: CASSQGNRVGYGYTF. The CDR3 DNA reads as TGTGCCAGCAGCCAAGGAAACAGGGTAGGATATGGCTACACCTTC.

The V gene is TRBV7-2, the J gene TRBJ2-1; TRBD2 agrees at 10 bases. Germline CDR1 and CDR2: SGHTA and FQGNSA. This CDR3 has 17 amino acids. After removal of 4 bases from V and 0 bases from J, the junction contained 6 bases not matched to a gene. CDR3 bases: TGTGCCAGCAGCTCCTGGACTAGCGGATACTCCTACAATGAGCAGTTCTTC. Translation: CASSSWTSGYSYNEQFF.

The chain couples TRBV5-1 to TRBJ2-1; D gene ambiguous. The ends were cut back, 4 bases at V and 8 bases at J, with 13 bases in the middle. Germline values: CDR1 SGHRS, CDR2 YFSETQ. This CDR3 has 13 amino acids. This CDR3 reads CASSLPSVHEQFF. The CDR3 region has the DNA TGCGCCAGCAGCCTACCTTCTGTCCATGAGCAGTTCTTC.

DNA for the CDR3: TGTGCCAGCAGTACTCAGGCCCCGAATTCACCCCTCCACTTT. Its protein is CASSTQAPNSPLHF. This sequence joins TRBV2 and TRBJ1-6; D call uncertain. Between the trimmed V and J ends, which lost 5 bases and 7 bases, there was a span of 12 bases. Per germline, CDR1 SNHLY and CDR2 FYNNEI. The length of the CDR3 is 14 residues.

The CDR3 protein is CASRSRQGAPRETQYF. CDR3 nucleotides: TGTGCCAGCAGATCTAGACAGGGGGCGCCTAGAGAGACCCAGTACTTC. This chain links TRBV27 with TRBJ2-5; 10 bases line up with TRBD1. The CDR3 is made up of 16 amino acids. The junction had 11 bases not matched to a gene; V was cut back by 6 bases and J by 4 bases. The V gene's germline CDR1 is MNHEY and CDR2 SMNVEV (reference sequence).

The V and J genes are TRBV29-1 and TRBJ2-7; 7 bases agree with TRBD1. CDR3 size: 15 residues. V trimming: 3 bases; J trimming: 5 bases; junction bases outside the gene matches: 13. The germline gives CDR1 SQVTM, CDR2 ANQGSEA. The CDR3 here is CSVDTYRGNEHEQYF. CDR3 bases: TGCAGCGTTGACACATACAGGGGAAACGAACACGAGCAGTACTTC.

The table lists this clone with a count of one. The rearrangement uses TRBV27 and TRBJ2-7; 10 positions match TRBD1. Germline CDR1 reads MNHEY; CDR2 reads SMNVEV (reference sequence). This CDR3 has 14 amino acids. With 6 bases clipped from V and 3 bases from J, the junction kept 5 bases outside the gene matches. The CDR3 nucleotides read TGTGCCAGCAGCTTGACAGGGGGCGGCTACGAGCAGTACTTC. This gives the protein CASSLTGGGYEQYF.

CDR3 loop: CASRRGQDNEKLFF. The CDR3 DNA sequence: TGTGCCAGCAGACGGGGACAGGATAATGAAAAACTGTTTTTT. J is TRBJ1-4 and V is TRBV6-1, with 8 bases fitting TRBD1. CDR1 MNHNS and CDR2 SASEGT come from the germline V gene. This CDR3 contains 14 residues. The junction had 4 bases not matched to a gene; V was cut back by 6 bases and J by 4 bases.

The chain carries TRBV18 and TRBJ1-5; D may be TRBD1 (5 bases). Germline-derived CDR1 and CDR2 are KGHSH and LQKENI. The CDR3 covers 15 residues. The V end lost 5 bases, the J end lost 1 base, and 12 bases lay between the germline ends. CDR3 region: CASSSLQASNQPQHF. The CDR3 DNA reads TGTGCCAGCTCATCGCTACAGGCCAGCAATCAGCCCCAGCATTTT.